The T cell receptor (beta chain) under discussion was sequenced for a study of neurological immune-mediated disorders. CDR1 and CDR2 (germline): SGHKS, YYEKEE (reference sequence). The V end was cut by 2 bases, the J end by 12 bases, with 13 bases between. The CDR3 has 12 amino acids. The sample's time point: longitudinal time-point 1 (baseline). Unsorted libraries came from 2 million PBMCs stored at -80 °C. Ten or more counts support this clonotype. TCRdb re-called the 5' RACE reads with MiXCR, one entry per CDR3 protein. The table records 67,000 or so distinct CDR3 sequences, approximately 13% of them present only once.

The V and J genes are TRBV5-5 and TRBJ2-3; tentatively, D is TRBD1 or TRBD2 (5 bases each). The sequencing input was PBMCs. This sequence originates from a female donor with HTLV-1-associated myelopathy (HAM/TSP). The CDR3 DNA follows: TGTGCCAGCAGCTTTTCGGGGACCCACCAGTATTTT. This translates into CASSFSGTHQYF.